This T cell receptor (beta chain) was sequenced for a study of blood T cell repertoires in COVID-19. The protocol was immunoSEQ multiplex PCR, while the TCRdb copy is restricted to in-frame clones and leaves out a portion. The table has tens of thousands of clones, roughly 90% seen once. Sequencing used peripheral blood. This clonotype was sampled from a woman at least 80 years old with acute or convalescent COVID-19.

The CDR3 nucleotides read TGTGCCAGCAGCACCGACAGGGCCCAAAGGGCTTCCTACTCTGGGGCCAACGTCCTGACTTTC. Protein product: CASSTDRAQRASYSGANVLTF. This rearrangement joins TRBV7-9 to TRBJ2-6; TRBD1 matches 7 bases. The CDR3 length is 21 residues. Germline values: CDR1 SEHNR, CDR2 FQNEAQ (reference sequence). J was trimmed by 0 bases and V by 5 bases; bases with no gene match: 19.